One sample yielded the 24 T cell receptor beta chains listed below, sequenced in a study of graft-versus-host responses after intestinal transplantation. Profiling relied on immunoSEQ multiplex PCR, and the TCRdb table lists in-frame clones only, not all of them. The data contain approximately 63,000 clones, about nine tenths of them singletons. Graft tissue processing released intraepithelial and lamina propria lymphocytes. This material consisted of ileum tissue, taken approximately 56 weeks after transplant. Receptors originate from a human patient who received an intestinal transplant, so some T cells may come from the graft donor.

The chain combines TRBV18 with TRBJ2-7, with D perhaps TRBD2 (6 bases). V lost 2 bases and J lost 2, with 10 bases in between. This CDR3 region has 14 residues. The germline V gene has CDR1 KGHSH and CDR2 LQKENI. The DNA of the CDR3 is TGTGCCAGCTCACCAACGGGACTCCCCTACGAGCAGTACTTC. It specifies CASSPTGLPYEQYF.

The chain is built from TRBV6-5 and TRBJ2-1; 10 nucleotides align to TRBD2. Germline V gene data show CDR1 as MNHEY and CDR2 as SVGAGI. CDR3 length: 16 amino acids. J lost 4 bases, V lost 0 bases, and 3 bases had no gene match. The CDR3 loop is CASSYSTSGIYNEQFF. In nucleotides, the CDR3 is TGTGCCAGCAGTTACTCAACTAGCGGGATATACAATGAGCAGTTCTTC.

The V call is TRBV6-5, the J call TRBJ2-7; tentative D call: TRBD2 (5 bases). In germline, CDR1 is MNHEY, CDR2 SVGAGI. The CDR3 loop spans 12 amino acids. Trimming pared 6 bases from V and 3 bases from J, leaving 9 bases between. The CDR3 DNA reads TGTGCCAGCAGCCCCGACTACTACGAGCAGTACTTC. Protein product: CASSPDYYEQYF.

V and J are TRBV4-1 and TRBJ2-5, with 9 bases lining up with TRBD1. The J call may be mistaken, given a closer DNA end match to TRBJ2-7. Looked up from germline, CDR1 is MGHRA and CDR2 is YSYEKL. This CDR3 comprises 14 residues. CDR3 DNA sequence: TGCGCCAGCAGCCAGACAGGGGGCTCCTACGAGCAGTACTTC. It is translated as CASSQTGGSYEQYF.

The chain employs TRBV28 and TRBJ1-5; the D is unclear. The CDR3 contains 14 residues. CDR1 and CDR2 from the germline V gene are MDHEN and SYDVKM. Trimming left V 0 bases short and J 5 bases short, with 8 bases between. CDR3 protein: CASSLWAGDQPQHF. The CDR3 DNA sequence: TGTGCCAGCAGTTTATGGGCAGGCGATCAGCCCCAGCATTTT. Combining the CDR3 with reference TRBV28 and TRBJ1-5 gives the whole variable domain DVKVTQSSRYLVKRTGEKVFLECVQDMDHENMFWYRQDPGLGLRLIYFSYDVKMKEKGDIPEGYSVSREKKERFSLILESASTNQTSMYLCASSLWAGDQPQHFGDGTRLSIL.

V gene TRBV18 combines with J gene TRBJ1-5, with D unresolved. CDR3 length equals 14 residues. The germline CDR1 and CDR2 sequences are KGHSH and LQKENI. Trimming removed 2 bases from V and 9 bases from J, with 14 bases in between. As DNA, the CDR3 is TGTGCCAGCTCACCATCTTCCAGCCGACCGCCCCAGCATTTT. Translating gives CASSPSSSRPPQHF.

V is TRBV9 and J is TRBJ2-2; TRBD2 might be the D (5 bases). This CDR3 comprises 13 residues. V shed 2 bases and J shed 3 bases, with 5 bases lying between them. Germline CDR1 reads SGDLS; CDR2 reads YYNGEE. CDR3: CASSVSDTGELFF. The CDR3 region has the DNA TGTGCCAGCAGCGTTAGCGACACCGGGGAGCTGTTTTTT.

V is TRBV13 and J is TRBJ2-7; 7 positions agree with TRBD2. In germline, CDR1 is PRHDT, CDR2 FYEKMQ (reference sequence). J was trimmed by 5 bases and V by 5 bases; bases with no gene match: 6. The CDR3 spans 13 residues. CDR3 nucleotides: TGTGCCAGCAGCCTACGACTAGCCCACGAGCAGTACTTC. It encodes CASSLRLAHEQYF.

The CDR3 nucleotides read TGTGCCAGCAGCTTGGCGGGGAGCAATCAGCCCCAGCATTTT. Amino acids: CASSLAGSNQPQHF. The rearrangement joins TRBV7-9 to TRBJ1-5; D is unresolved. With 3 bases removed from V and 1 base from J, the gap between germline ends came to 7 bases. The germline V gene encodes CDR1 SEHNR and CDR2 FQNEAQ (reference sequence). This CDR3 is built from 14 residues.

V and J are TRBV14 and TRBJ1-1; D may be TRBD1 (5 bases). Trimming shortened V by 1 base and J by 10 bases, and 19 bases separated the two germline ends. This CDR3 region has 15 residues. The germline V gene has CDR1 SGHDN and CDR2 FVKESK. CDR3 residues: CASSQGPPTQGRAFF. CDR3 sequence (DNA): TGTGCCAGCAGCCAAGGGCCCCCTACCCAGGGTCGAGCTTTCTTT.

The rearrangement links TRBV18 to TRBJ2-5; TRBD2 aligns across 7 bases. With 4 bases clipped from V and 5 bases from J, the junction kept 7 bases outside the gene matches. The V gene's germline CDR1 is KGHSH and CDR2 LQKENI. This CDR3 is 14 amino acids long. CDR3 in DNA: TGTGCCAGCTCACAGACTCGGGGGGAGGAGACCCAGTACTTC. Its protein product is CASSQTRGEETQYF.

The chain employs TRBV6-6 and TRBJ2-3; 12 bases are shared with TRBD2. The germline gives CDR1 MNHNY, CDR2 SVGAGI (reference sequence). V gave up 2 bases and J gave up 4 bases; unmatched junction bases: 1. The CDR3 has 15 amino acids. In DNA form, the CDR3 reads TGTGCCAGCAGTTACCGGACTAGCGGGGCAGATACGCAGTATTTT. The encoded protein is CASSYRTSGADTQYF.

The chain recombines TRBV4-1 with TRBJ1-1; TRBD1 is a possible D gene (6 bases). This CDR3 is 15 amino acids long. Trimming shortened V by 5 bases and J by 1 base, and 14 bases separated the two germline ends. Per germline, CDR1 MGHRA and CDR2 YSYEKL. CDR3 residues: CASSIPRDTNTEAFF. The CDR3 DNA is TGCGCCAGCAGCATCCCCCGGGACACGAACACTGAAGCTTTCTTT.

The V call is TRBV2, the J call TRBJ2-7; D call uncertain. V was clipped by 2 bases and J by 2 bases, with 16 bases between them. The CDR3 contains 16 residues. In germline, CDR1 is SNHLY, CDR2 FYNNEI. The CDR3 coding sequence is TGTGCCAGCAGTGAACCTGGCCCCCCAGTTGCCTACGAGCAGTACTTC. This translates into CASSEPGPPVAYEQYF.

The rearrangement uses TRBV6-5 and TRBJ2-2; D unresolved. Germline-derived CDR1 and CDR2 are MNHEY and SVGAGI. The ends were cut back, 2 bases at V and 0 bases at J, with 7 bases in the middle. The CDR3 has 15 residues. CDR3 in DNA: TGTGCCAGCAGTTACGATGACGCGAACACCGGGGAGCTGTTTTTT. Its translation is CASSYDDANTGELFF.

V gene TRBV9 combines with J gene TRBJ2-3, with 10 bases fitting TRBD1. The CDR3 length is 16 residues. CDR1 is SGDLS, CDR2 YYNGEE, per germline. Losses at the gene ends were 5 bases for V and 6 bases for J; bases not matched to a gene: 12. The CDR3 coding sequence is TGTGCCAGCAGGATGAAGACAGGGGGCGAAGGGGATACGCAGTATTTT. Amino acid sequence: CASRMKTGGEGDTQYF.

The chain couples TRBV5-1 to TRBJ2-5; 11 nucleotides line up with TRBD1. This CDR3 is 17 amino acids long. CDR1 and CDR2 (germline): SGHRS, YFSETQ. V lost 2 bases to trimming and J lost 1 base; unmatched junction nucleotides: 7. The CDR3 region is CASSFPRDRGTQETQYF. CDR3 bases: TGCGCCAGCAGCTTCCCCAGGGACAGGGGGACCCAAGAGACCCAGTACTTC.

The chain combines TRBV11-3 with TRBJ2-1, with a possible D match to TRBD2 (6 bases). V was cut by 0 bases and J by 6 bases, with 18 bases left in between. In germline, CDR1 is SGHNT, CDR2 YENEEA. CDR3 size: 17 residues. CDR3 residues: CASSLERPGLGGNEQFF. The CDR3 nucleotides are TGTGCCAGCAGCTTAGAAAGACCGGGACTGGGGGGCAATGAGCAGTTCTTC. Full variable domain (rest looked up from reference TRBV11-3 and TRBJ2-1): EAGVVQSPRYKIIEKKQPVAFWCNPISGHNTLYWYLQNLGQGPELLIRYENEEAVDDSQLPKDRFSAERLKGVDSTLKIQPAELGDSAVYLCASSLERPGLGGNEQFFGPGTRLTVL.

This clone has a handful of counts. V usage is TRBV7-3 and J usage is TRBJ2-2, with 11 bases aligning to TRBD2. J was trimmed by 5 bases and V by 6 bases; bases with no gene match: 5. This CDR3 contains 15 residues. Germline V gene sequence: CDR1 SGHTA, CDR2 FQGTGA. CDR3 coding DNA: TGTGCCAGCAGGGTAACTAGCGGGAGTACCGGGGAGCTGTTTTTT. This gives the protein CASRVTSGSTGELFF.

The rearrangement links TRBV9 to TRBJ1-1, with 7 positions matching TRBD1. Germline-derived CDR1 and CDR2 are SGDLS and YYNGEE. V dropped 1 base and J dropped 1; count of bases not matched to a gene: 1. The CDR3 runs to 14 residues. DNA for the CDR3: TGTGCCAGCAGCGTACAGGGGGAGAACACTGAAGCTTTCTTT. The encoded protein is CASSVQGENTEAFF.

The chain employs TRBV4-1 and TRBJ1-2, with a tentative D call TRBD1 (6 bases). Trimming pared 4 bases from V and 4 bases from J, leaving 19 bases between. Per germline, CDR1 MGHRA and CDR2 YSYEKL. This CDR3 is 16 amino acids long. The CDR3 reads CASSLVRGADGYGYTF. CDR3 in DNA: TGCGCCAGCAGCCTTGTACGGGGGGCCGACGGCTATGGCTACACCTTC.

The rearrangement links TRBV4-1 to TRBJ1-1; perhaps TRBD1 as D (5 bases). The germline V and J ends were trimmed by 1 base and 6 bases, with 6 bases remaining between them. The CDR3 consists of 12 residues. The germline V gene encodes CDR1 MGHRA and CDR2 YSYEKL. The CDR3 reads CASSQVGAEAFF. CDR3 DNA sequence: TGCGCCAGCAGCCAAGTGGGGGCTGAAGCTTTCTTT.

This chain uses TRBV23-1 with TRBJ2-1; either TRBD1 or TRBD2 may fit D (5 bases each). TRBV23-1 is labeled an ORF, and its function is uncertain. This CDR3 has 14 amino acids. V lost 8 bases, J lost 3 bases, and 14 bases lay in between. The CDR3 bases are TGCGCCAGCCCCGGGGACCTTTACTACAATGAGCAGTTCTTC. Encoded protein: CASPGDLYYNEQFF.

The V and J genes are TRBV6-1 and TRBJ2-7, with D maybe TRBD1 (6 bases). Germline V gene sequence: CDR1 MNHNS, CDR2 SASEGT. There are 14 residues in the CDR3. V lost 6 bases to trimming and J lost 2 bases, with 14 bases between them. CDR3: CASRHSTGTYEQYF. Written as DNA, the CDR3 is TGTGCCAGCAGACACTCGACAGGAACCTACGAGCAGTACTTC.